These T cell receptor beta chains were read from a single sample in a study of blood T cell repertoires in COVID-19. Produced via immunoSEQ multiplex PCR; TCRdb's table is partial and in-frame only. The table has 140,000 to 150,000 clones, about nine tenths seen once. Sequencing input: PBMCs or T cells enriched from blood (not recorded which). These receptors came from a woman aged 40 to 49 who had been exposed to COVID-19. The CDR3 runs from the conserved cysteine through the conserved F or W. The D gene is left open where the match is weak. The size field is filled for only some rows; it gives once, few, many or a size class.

CDR3aa: CASSHEGEGLSQPQHF; CDR3nt: TGTGCCAGTAGCCACGAGGGGGAGGGGTTATCTCAGCCCCAGCATTTT; v_gene: TRBV19; len: 16; j_gene: TRBJ1-5; d_gene: -; abundance: -
CDR3aa: CARSGTVYGYTF; CDR3nt: TGTGCCAGAAGCGGGACAGTCTATGGCTACACCTTC; v_gene: TRBV5-3; len: 12; j_gene: TRBJ1-2; d_gene: TRBD1; abundance: few
CDR3aa: CASSALAGVNGELFF; CDR3nt: TGTGCCAGTAGTGCGCTAGCGGGAGTCAACGGGGAGCTGTTTTTT; v_gene: TRBV19; len: 15; j_gene: TRBJ2-2; d_gene: TRBD2; abundance: -
CDR3aa: CASSQEFVGDLQETQYF; CDR3nt: TGTGCCAGCAGCCAAGAGTTTGTGGGAGACCTCCAAGAGACCCAGTACTTC; v_gene: TRBV4-2; len: 17; j_gene: TRBJ2-5; d_gene: -; abundance: -
CDR3aa: CASSVGGAEHNEQFF; CDR3nt: TGTGCCAGCAGCGTAGGAGGTGCGGAACACAATGAGCAGTTCTTC; v_gene: TRBV9; len: 15; j_gene: TRBJ2-1; d_gene: -; abundance: -
CDR3aa: CARKRYEQYF; CDR3nt: TGTGCCAGAAAGCGATACGAGCAGTACTTC; v_gene: TRBV7-5; len: 10; j_gene: TRBJ2-7; d_gene: -; abundance: -
CDR3aa: CASTAGSLLNYGYTF; CDR3nt: TGTGCCAGCACCGCAGGTTCCCTTCTTAACTATGGCTACACCTTC; v_gene: TRBV9; len: 15; j_gene: TRBJ1-2; d_gene: -; abundance: -
CDR3aa: CASSLRSGVTEAFF; CDR3nt: TGTGCCAGCAGCCTAAGGTCAGGGGTGACTGAAGCTTTCTTT; v_gene: TRBV7-2; len: 14; j_gene: TRBJ1-1; d_gene: -; abundance: -
CDR3aa: CASSIKGGSNQPQHF; CDR3nt: TGTGCCAGTAGTATTAAGGGGGGGAGCAATCAGCCCCAGCATTTT; v_gene: TRBV19; len: 15; j_gene: TRBJ1-5; d_gene: -; abundance: -
CDR3aa: CASIGIRAGANVLTF; CDR3nt: TGTGCCAGCATCGGAATCAGGGCCGGGGCCAACGTCCTGACTTTC; v_gene: TRBV11-2; len: 15; j_gene: TRBJ2-6; d_gene: -; abundance: -
CDR3aa: CASSFFQQGNTGELFF; CDR3nt: TGTGCCAGCAGCTTTTTCCAACAGGGGAACACCGGGGAGCTGTTTTTT; v_gene: TRBV7-3; len: 16; j_gene: TRBJ2-2; d_gene: -; abundance: -
CDR3aa: CASSQAGGVPEAFF; CDR3nt: TGTGCCAGCAGCCAAGCAGGGGGAGTCCCTGAAGCTTTCTTT; v_gene: TRBV3-1/TRBV3-2; len: 14; j_gene: TRBJ1-1; d_gene: TRBD1; abundance: -
CDR3aa: CASSKGPGGFNEKLFF; CDR3nt: TGTGCCAGCAGTAAAGGACCAGGGGGGTTTAATGAAAAACTGTTTTTT; v_gene: TRBV27; len: 16; j_gene: TRBJ1-4; d_gene: TRBD1; abundance: -
CDR3aa: CASSLNEGNTEAFF; CDR3nt: TGTGCCAGCTCACTGAACGAGGGGAACACTGAAGCTTTCTTT; v_gene: TRBV18; len: 14; j_gene: TRBJ1-1; d_gene: -; abundance: -
CDR3aa: CASSRITGFYEQYF; CDR3nt: TGTGCCAGCAGCCGGATTACAGGATTTTACGAGCAGTACTTC; v_gene: TRBV14; len: 14; j_gene: TRBJ2-7; d_gene: -; abundance: -
CDR3aa: CASRSSDRAGTEAFF; CDR3nt: TGTGCCAGTAGAAGTTCTGACAGGGCGGGAACTGAAGCTTTCTTT; v_gene: TRBV19; len: 15; j_gene: TRBJ1-1; d_gene: TRBD1; abundance: -
CDR3aa: CASSQKGSYGYTF; CDR3nt: TGTGCCAGCAGCCAGAAGGGGTCCTATGGCTACACCTTC; v_gene: TRBV3-1/TRBV3-2; len: 13; j_gene: TRBJ1-2; d_gene: -; abundance: -
CDR3aa: CASSQAEGVSGNTIYF; CDR3nt: TGTGCCAGCAGCCAAGCCGAGGGGGTATCTGGAAACACCATATATTTT; v_gene: TRBV4-2; len: 16; j_gene: TRBJ1-3; d_gene: -; abundance: -
CDR3aa: CASRNRGTEAFF; CDR3nt: TGTGCCAGCAGGAACAGGGGCACTGAAGCTTTCTTT; v_gene: TRBV2; len: 12; j_gene: TRBJ1-1; d_gene: TRBD1; abundance: -
CDR3aa: CASSQGNENTEAFF; CDR3nt: TGTGCCAGCAGCCAGGGGAATGAGAACACTGAAGCTTTCTTT; v_gene: TRBV5-4; len: 14; j_gene: TRBJ1-1; d_gene: -; abundance: -
CDR3aa: CASSIPGTSGSRYNEQFF; CDR3nt: TGTGCCAGTAGTATACCCGGGACTAGCGGGAGTAGGTACAATGAGCAGTTCTTC; v_gene: TRBV19; len: 18; j_gene: TRBJ2-1; d_gene: TRBD2; abundance: -
CDR3aa: CASSLVGTGVGAKNIQYF; CDR3nt: TGTGCCAGCAGCTTGGTCGGGACAGGGGTCGGTGCCAAAAACATTCAGTACTTC; v_gene: TRBV5-4; len: 18; j_gene: TRBJ2-4; d_gene: TRBD1; abundance: -
CDR3aa: CASSFLSSYEQYF; CDR3nt: TGTGCCAGCAGTTTCCTGAGCTCCTACGAGCAGTACTTC; v_gene: TRBV6-5; len: 13; j_gene: TRBJ2-7; d_gene: -; abundance: once
CDR3aa: CASTRTGQGYGYTF; CDR3nt: TGTGCCAGCACCCGGACAGGGCAGGGCTATGGCTACACCTTC; v_gene: TRBV6-5; len: 14; j_gene: TRBJ1-2; d_gene: TRBD1; abundance: -
CDR3aa: CASSYSRDRPYGYTF; CDR3nt: TGTGCCAGCAGTTACTCGCGGGACAGGCCCTATGGCTACACCTTC; v_gene: TRBV6-5; len: 15; j_gene: TRBJ1-2; d_gene: TRBD1; abundance: -
CDR3aa: CASSPTITGELFF; CDR3nt: TGTGCCAGCAGCCCCACTATTACCGGGGAGCTGTTTTTT; v_gene: TRBV3-1/TRBV3-2; len: 13; j_gene: TRBJ2-2; d_gene: -; abundance: once
CDR3aa: CASSIRGDTQYF; CDR3nt: TGTGCCAGTAGTATCCGGGGAGATACGCAGTATTTT; v_gene: TRBV19; len: 12; j_gene: TRBJ2-3; d_gene: -; abundance: -
CDR3aa: CASSREGQSYEQYF; CDR3nt: TGCGCCAGCAGCCGGGAGGGACAATCCTACGAGCAGTACTTC; v_gene: TRBV5-1; len: 14; j_gene: TRBJ2-7; d_gene: TRBD2; abundance: -
CDR3aa: CASSEGGPSNYGYTF; CDR3nt: TGCGCCAGCAGTGAAGGAGGACCCTCTAACTATGGCTACACCTTC; v_gene: TRBV10-1; len: 15; j_gene: TRBJ1-2; d_gene: -; abundance: -
CDR3aa: CASSETDRNSPLHF; CDR3nt: TGCGCCAGCAGTGAGACTGACAGAAATTCACCCCTCCACTTT; v_gene: TRBV10-2; len: 14; j_gene: TRBJ1-6; d_gene: -; abundance: -
CDR3aa: CASSIGEVTYGYTF; CDR3nt: TGTGCCAGTAGTATCGGGGAAGTGACCTATGGCTACACCTTC; v_gene: TRBV19; len: 14; j_gene: TRBJ1-2; d_gene: -; abundance: -
CDR3aa: CASSSYSLSNTEAFF; CDR3nt: TGTGCCAGCAGCTCCTACAGTCTCTCGAACACTGAAGCTTTCTTT; v_gene: TRBV5-4; len: 15; j_gene: TRBJ1-1; d_gene: -; abundance: -
CDR3aa: CASRMTGYNEQFF; CDR3nt: TGTGCCAGCAGGATGACAGGGTACAATGAGCAGTTCTTC; v_gene: TRBV12-3/TRBV12-4; len: 13; j_gene: TRBJ2-1; d_gene: TRBD1; abundance: -
CDR3aa: CASSSLAGTGDDYTF; CDR3nt: TGTGCCAGCAGCTCCCTCGCCGGGACAGGGGACGACTACACCTTC; v_gene: TRBV7-2; len: 15; j_gene: TRBJ1-2; d_gene: TRBD1; abundance: -
CDR3aa: CASSQRGQAGEAFF; CDR3nt: TGCGCCAGCAGCCAGCGTGGACAGGCGGGTGAAGCTTTCTTT; v_gene: TRBV4-1; len: 14; j_gene: TRBJ1-1; d_gene: TRBD1; abundance: -
CDR3aa: CASSEDPGQKGNPISTF; CDR3nt: TGTGCCAGCAGTGAAGATCCCGGACAAAAGGGGAACCCTATATCTACCTTC; v_gene: TRBV6-1; len: 17; j_gene: TRBJ1-2; d_gene: -; abundance: -
CDR3aa: CASNGVRLATNEKLFF; CDR3nt: TGTGCCAGCAACGGGGTTCGTTTGGCAACTAATGAAAAACTGTTTTTT; v_gene: TRBV2; len: 16; j_gene: TRBJ1-4; d_gene: -; abundance: -
CDR3aa: CASRDDRGGYGYTF; CDR3nt: TGTGCCAGCAGAGACGACAGGGGCGGCTATGGCTACACCTTC; v_gene: TRBV27; len: 14; j_gene: TRBJ1-2; d_gene: TRBD1; abundance: -
CDR3aa: CASSPAGNEQFF; CDR3nt: TGTGCCAGCAGCCCAGCGGGGAATGAGCAGTTCTTC; v_gene: TRBV7-6; len: 12; j_gene: TRBJ2-1; d_gene: TRBD2; abundance: -
CDR3aa: CASGLSGQGAKNIQYF; CDR3nt: TGCGCCAGCGGCCTTTCGGGACAGGGGGCCAAAAACATTCAGTACTTC; v_gene: TRBV10-2; len: 16; j_gene: TRBJ2-4; d_gene: TRBD1; abundance: few
CDR3aa: CASSFPADTQYF; CDR3nt: TGTGCCAGCAGCTTCCCGGCAGATACGCAGTATTTT; v_gene: TRBV7-2; len: 12; j_gene: TRBJ2-3; d_gene: -; abundance: once
CDR3aa: CASSSWTDSTDTQYF; CDR3nt: TGTGCCAGCAGTTCGTGGACAGATAGCACAGATACGCAGTATTTT; v_gene: TRBV27; len: 15; j_gene: TRBJ2-3; d_gene: -; abundance: -
CDR3aa: CASSERGFGTGGRGDTEAFF; CDR3nt: TGTGCCAGCAGTGAAAGGGGATTTGGGACAGGGGGCCGAGGCGACACTGAAGCTTTCTTT; v_gene: TRBV6-1; len: 20; j_gene: TRBJ1-1; d_gene: TRBD1; abundance: -
CDR3aa: CASTVSTSTDTQYF; CDR3nt: TGTGCCAGCACCGTGAGTACTAGCACAGATACGCAGTATTTT; v_gene: TRBV7-9; len: 14; j_gene: TRBJ2-3; d_gene: -; abundance: -
CDR3aa: CASSPYIQSKNTEAFF; CDR3nt: TGTGCCAGCTCACCATACATTCAGTCGAAAAACACTGAAGCTTTCTTT; v_gene: TRBV18; len: 16; j_gene: TRBJ1-1; d_gene: -; abundance: -
CDR3aa: CASSLGQGVNQPQHF; CDR3nt: TGTGCCAGCAGTTTGGGACAGGGGGTAAATCAGCCCCAGCATTTT; v_gene: TRBV28; len: 15; j_gene: TRBJ1-5; d_gene: TRBD1; abundance: -
CDR3aa: CASSHHRQVPTDTQYF; CDR3nt: TGTGCCAGCAGTCACCATAGACAGGTCCCCACAGATACGCAGTATTTT; v_gene: TRBV7-9; len: 16; j_gene: TRBJ2-3; d_gene: -; abundance: -
CDR3aa: CASSLAGDTYEQYF; CDR3nt: TGTGCCAGCAGCTTAGCCGGTGATACCTACGAGCAGTACTTC; v_gene: TRBV7-6; len: 14; j_gene: TRBJ2-7; d_gene: -; abundance: -
CDR3aa: CASSATGASTEAFF; CDR3nt: TGTGCCAGCAGCGCAACAGGGGCGAGCACTGAAGCTTTCTTT; v_gene: TRBV9; len: 14; j_gene: TRBJ1-1; d_gene: TRBD1; abundance: -
CDR3aa: CATPVGGKLFF; CDR3nt: TGTGCCACCCCCGTCGGGGGGAAGCTGTTTTTT; v_gene: TRBV11-2; len: 11; j_gene: TRBJ2-2; d_gene: TRBD2; abundance: -
CDR3aa: CASSLSGGDNEQFF; CDR3nt: TGTGCCAGCAGTTTAAGCGGGGGGGACAATGAGCAGTTCTTC; v_gene: TRBV28; len: 14; j_gene: TRBJ2-1; d_gene: TRBD2; abundance: once
CDR3aa: CASSIDPTATNYGYTF; CDR3nt: TGTGCCAGTAGTATAGATCCTACAGCTACTAACTATGGCTACACCTTC; v_gene: TRBV19; len: 16; j_gene: TRBJ1-2; d_gene: -; abundance: -
CDR3aa: CASSLQGDTEAFF; CDR3nt: TGTGCCAGCTCGCTACAGGGGGACACTGAAGCTTTCTTT; v_gene: TRBV18; len: 13; j_gene: TRBJ1-1; d_gene: TRBD1; abundance: few
CDR3aa: CASSPRDRDNQPQHF; CDR3nt: TGTGCCAGCAGCCCCCGGGACAGGGATAATCAGCCCCAGCATTTT; v_gene: TRBV7-2; len: 15; j_gene: TRBJ1-5; d_gene: TRBD1; abundance: -
CDR3aa: CASSYLASGLLTGELFF; CDR3nt: TGTGCCAGCAGTTATTTGGCTAGCGGGTTACTCACCGGGGAGCTGTTTTTT; v_gene: TRBV6-2/TRBV6-3; len: 17; j_gene: TRBJ2-2; d_gene: TRBD2; abundance: -
CDR3aa: CASSLYRDRASQQYF; CDR3nt: TGTGCCAGCAGTTTATACCGGGACAGGGCGTCACAGCAGTACTTC; v_gene: TRBV28; len: 15; j_gene: TRBJ2-7; d_gene: TRBD1; abundance: -
CDR3aa: CASSHGTAVYEQYF; CDR3nt: TGTGCCAGCAGCCACGGGACAGCCGTCTACGAGCAGTACTTC; v_gene: TRBV3-1/TRBV3-2; len: 14; j_gene: TRBJ2-7; d_gene: TRBD1; abundance: -